One and the same sample provided the 27 T cell receptor beta chains below, sequenced in a study of T cell responses to AZD1222 COVID-19 vaccine. Libraries were prepared by immunoSEQ multiplex PCR; TCRdb keeps only in-frame clonotypes and omits some of them. The sample shows around 120,000 clones, about 92% of them seen only once. This material consisted of peripheral blood, taken 28 days after the second AZD1222 dose. The receptors derive from an adult who received the AZD1222 COVID-19 vaccine.

The chain has TRBV7-2 and TRBJ2-1; 7 positions agree with TRBD2. The germline gives CDR1 SGHTA, CDR2 FQGNSA. The trim removed 1 base at V and 2 bases at J, leaving 5 bases unmatched. The CDR3 contains 16 residues. CDR3 sequence (DNA): TGTGCCAGCAGCTTAGTTTCTAGCGGTACCTACAATGAGCAGTTCTTC. Amino acids: CASSLVSSGTYNEQFF.

This rearrangement joins TRBV7-6 to TRBJ2-7; D tentatively fits TRBD1 or TRBD2 (6 bases each). The germline CDR1 and CDR2 sequences are SGHVS and FNYEAQ. V shed 8 bases and J shed 4 bases, with 21 bases lying between them. The CDR3 consists of 15 residues. CDR3 in DNA: TGTGCCAGCGGACGTAGGGTGGGGGGCGGTTACGAGCAGTACTTC. Encoded protein: CASGRRVGGGYEQYF.

V and J are TRBV6-5 and TRBJ1-1; 7 positions agree with TRBD1. This CDR3 is built from 11 residues. CDR1 is MNHEY and CDR2 is SVGAGI in the germline V gene. V shed 7 bases, J shed 11 bases, and the junction held 7 bases outside the gene matches. The CDR3 spells CASKRQGRAFF. The CDR3 DNA is TGTGCCAGCAAAAGACAGGGCCGGGCTTTCTTT.

The gene calls are TRBV6-2 or TRBV6-3 and TRBJ2-5, with D possibly being TRBD1 (6 bases). V gave up 5 bases and J gave up 0 bases, with 10 bases separating them. CDR1 and CDR2 (germline): MNHEY, SVGEGT. The CDR3 length is 14 residues. In nucleotides, the CDR3 is TGTGCCAGCAGTCCGGGACACAACCAAGAGACCCAGTACTTC. Translating it yields CASSPGHNQETQYF.

The genes are TRBV6-2 or TRBV6-3 and TRBJ2-2; D may be TRBD1 (6 bases). Looked up from germline, CDR1 is MNHEY and CDR2 is SVGEGT. The V and J ends lost 0 bases and 4 bases respectively, with 9 bases between them. The CDR3 is made up of 15 amino acids. The chain's CDR3 is CASSYSRQATGELFF. CDR3 bases: TGTGCCAGCAGTTACTCGAGACAGGCCACCGGGGAGCTGTTTTTT.

V and J are TRBV18 and TRBJ2-2, with unresolved D. The V end was cut by 3 bases, the J end by 2 bases, with 7 bases between. Germline V gives CDR1 KGHSH, CDR2 LQKENI. There are 14 residues in the CDR3. CDR3 region: CASSPGPNTGELFF. The CDR3 nucleotides read TGTGCCAGCTCACCGGGCCCAAACACCGGGGAGCTGTTTTTT.

J is TRBJ1-2 and V is TRBV7-2; D not certain. Trimming pared 5 bases from V and 3 bases from J, leaving 13 bases between. CDR1 is SGHTA, CDR2 FQGNSA, per germline. CDR3 length equals 14 residues. CDR3 DNA: TGTGCCAGCAGCGCAATACCCGGGGACTATGGCTACACCTTC. As protein: CASSAIPGDYGYTF.

The chain couples TRBV7-2 to TRBJ2-5; D gene unclear. The germline CDR1 and CDR2 sequences are SGHTA and FQGNSA. V was trimmed by 4 bases and J by 4 bases, leaving 10 bases between them. The CDR3 loop spans 13 amino acids. The CDR3 loop reads CASSWSGGETQYF. The CDR3 nucleotides read TGTGCCAGCAGCTGGTCGGGTGGAGAGACCCAGTACTTC.

The chain is built from TRBV2 and TRBJ2-1, with D hard to call. From germline, CDR1 is SNHLY and CDR2 FYNNEI. This CDR3 has 14 residues. V lost 4 bases, J lost 8 bases, and 15 bases lay in between. The CDR3 DNA sequence: TGTGCCAGCAGTGGTCTCGTATATAACGATGAGCAGTTCTTC. Protein product: CASSGLVYNDEQFF.

The CDR3 loop is CASRGLAKNIQYF. The CDR3 bases are TGTGCCAGCAGGGGACTAGCCAAAAACATTCAGTACTTC. The chain couples TRBV7-8 to TRBJ2-4, with D possibly matching TRBD2 (6 bases). Between the trimmed V and J ends, which lost 6 bases and 0 bases, there was a span of 6 bases. This CDR3 is built from 13 residues. The V gene's germline CDR1 is SGHVS and CDR2 FQNEAQ.

The chain employs TRBV7-9 and TRBJ2-3, with 7 bases lining up with TRBD1. The V gene end was trimmed by 5 bases and the J gene end by 1 base; junction bases not matched to a gene: 6. Germline V gene lookup returns CDR1 SEHNR and CDR2 FQNEAQ (reference sequence). The CDR3 contains 15 residues. CDR3 amino acids: CASSQPGGGTDTQYF. In DNA form, the CDR3 reads TGTGCCAGCAGCCAACCAGGGGGAGGCACAGATACGCAGTATTTT.

The V call is TRBV2, the J call TRBJ2-5; 8 bases agree with TRBD1. Germline trimming cut 5 bases from V and 4 bases from J; bases unmatched to any gene: 3. Germline V gene lookup returns CDR1 SNHLY and CDR2 FYNNEI. The CDR3 spans 13 residues. CDR3 nucleotides: TGTGCCAGCAGTCGGACAGGGAGAGAGACCCAGTACTTC. Translated: CASSRTGRETQYF.

V is TRBV11-3 and J is TRBJ2-1; 13 nucleotides align to TRBD2. The V and J ends lost 5 bases and 7 bases, in that order; junction bases with no gene match: 5. Germline CDR1 SGHNT, CDR2 YENEEA. The length of the CDR3 is 15 residues. The CDR3 DNA reads TGTGCCAGCAGCCCCCGGACTAGCGGGGGTAATGAGCAGTTCTTC. Residues: CASSPRTSGGNEQFF.

The V gene is TRBV3-1 (or the pseudogene TRBV3-2), the J gene TRBJ2-3; 9 nucleotides match TRBD1. Germline assignment: CDR1 LGHDT and CDR2 YNNKEL (reference sequence). Unmatched junction bases numbered 9, after V lost 4 bases and J lost 7 bases. The CDR3 contains 15 residues. The CDR3 spells CASSLGQGFSNTQYF. In nucleotides, the CDR3 is TGTGCCAGCAGCCTTGGACAGGGGTTCTCAAATACGCAGTATTTT.

The rearrangement links TRBV6-5 to TRBJ2-5; 7 nucleotides line up with TRBD2. The germline V gene has CDR1 MNHEY and CDR2 SVGAGI. The V and J ends lost 3 bases and 7 bases, in that order; junction bases with no gene match: 8. This CDR3 comprises 14 residues. CDR3 in amino acids: CASSYAQRGLTQYF. The CDR3 DNA reads as TGTGCCAGCAGTTATGCCCAGCGGGGTTTGACCCAGTACTTC.

The chain employs TRBV6-5 and TRBJ1-4; D remains ambiguous. This CDR3 comprises 12 residues. Deletions cut 5 bases from V and 8 bases from J, with 9 bases between. Germline CDR1 reads MNHEY; CDR2 reads SVGAGI. The CDR3 coding sequence is TGTGCCAGCAGTACCTACAGCGAAAAACTGTTTTTT. Its translation: CASSTYSEKLFF.

J is TRBJ2-2 and V is TRBV5-4; D may correspond to TRBD1 or TRBD2 (5 bases each). Between the trimmed V and J ends, which lost 4 bases and 4 bases, there was a span of 17 bases. There are 16 residues in the CDR3. Germline V gene data show CDR1 as SGHNT and CDR2 as YYREEE (reference sequence). The CDR3 sequence: CASSGGGGRRTGELFF. The CDR3 nucleotides are TGTGCCAGCAGCGGAGGTGGGGGACGACGCACCGGGGAGCTGTTTTTT.

The V call is TRBV2, the J call TRBJ1-5; D might be TRBD1 (6 bases). V lost 1 base to trimming and J lost 2 bases, with 12 bases between them. CDR1 and CDR2 (germline): SNHLY, FYNNEI. The CDR3 has 16 residues. CDR3 region: CASSEVRGGGNQPQHF. Written as DNA, the CDR3 is TGTGCCAGCAGTGAAGTGAGAGGGGGAGGCAATCAGCCCCAGCATTTT. Based on the CDR3 plus reference TRBV2 and TRBJ1-5, the full variable domain is EPEVTQTPSHQVTQMGQEVILRCVPISNHLYFYWYRQILGQKVEFLVSFYNNEISEKSEIFDDQFSVERPDGSNFTLKIRSTKLEDSAMYFCASSEVRGGGNQPQHFGDGTRLSIL.

The J gene is TRBJ2-7, the V gene TRBV3-1 (or the pseudogene TRBV3-2); D is possibly TRBD2 (6 bases). The CDR3 spans 16 residues. V lost 4 bases to trimming and J lost 6 bases, with 22 bases between them. The germline gives CDR1 LGHDT, CDR2 YNNKEL (reference sequence). This chain's CDR3 is CASSRDVGGYNSEQYF. The CDR3 region has the DNA TGTGCCAGCAGCCGTGACGTTGGGGGGTATAATTCCGAGCAGTACTTC.

CDR3 in amino acids: CASSTQGDRGGGYTF. CDR3 bases: TGTGCCAGCAGCACACAGGGGGACAGGGGCGGTGGCTACACCTTC. This chain connects TRBV9 to TRBJ1-2; TRBD1 matches at 10 bases. The V gene end was trimmed by 4 bases and the J gene end by 7 bases; junction bases not matched to a gene: 10. CDR3 length equals 15 residues. CDR1 and CDR2 (germline): SGDLS, YYNGEE.

This clone was counted only a few times. The chain links TRBV15 to TRBJ1-5; no clear D. CDR1 and CDR2 from the germline V gene are LNHNV and YYDKDF (reference sequence). V shed 0 bases and J shed 0 bases, with 6 bases lying between them. The CDR3 totals 15 residues. CDR3 DNA sequence: TGTGCCACCAGCAGAGAACCGTATAGCAATCAGCCCCAGCATTTT. It specifies CATSREPYSNQPQHF.

This chain links TRBV5-4 with TRBJ1-1, with a tentative D call TRBD1 (5 bases). The CDR3 totals 15 residues. Per the germline V gene, CDR1 is SGHNT and CDR2 is YYREEE (reference sequence). V was shortened by 3 bases and J by 1 base, with 13 bases between the two germline ends. The CDR3, as DNA: TGTGCCAGCAGCTCGTCAAGGGGCTCGAACACTGAAGCTTTCTTT. It is translated as CASSSSRGSNTEAFF. Drawing the rest from reference TRBV5-4 and TRBJ1-1, the complete variable domain is ETGVTQSPTHLIKTRGQQVTLRCSSQSGHNTVSWYQQALGQGPQFIFQYYREEENGRGNFPPRFSGLQFPNYSSELNVNALELDDSALYLCASSSSRGSNTEAFFGQGTRLTVV.

The V call is TRBV29-1, the J call TRBJ2-5; D is possibly TRBD2 (5 bases). The V gene lost 3 bases and the J gene lost 5 bases, with 10 bases spanning the gap. The CDR3 is made up of 12 amino acids. In germline, CDR1 is SQVTM, CDR2 ANQGSEA. DNA for the CDR3: TGCAGCGTTGATCGGGGAATGGAGACCCAGTACTTC. This gives the protein CSVDRGMETQYF.

This rearrangement joins TRBV15 to TRBJ1-3, with 8 bases identical to TRBD1. CDR3 length equals 16 residues. Germline lookup yields CDR1 LNHNV and CDR2 YYDKDF (reference sequence). The junction had 11 bases not matched to a gene; V was cut back by 3 bases and J by 7 bases. In DNA form, the CDR3 reads TGTGCCACCAGCAGTGACAGGGGATCGGTGTGGAACACCATATATTTT. Amino acids: CATSSDRGSVWNTIYF.

The chain combines TRBV9 with TRBJ2-7; the D is unclear. Trimming removed 6 bases at V and 3 bases at J, with 13 bases between. The germline V gene has CDR1 SGDLS and CDR2 YYNGEE. This CDR3 is built from 13 residues. CDR3 protein: CASIPRYYYEQYF. DNA for the CDR3: TGTGCCAGCATCCCCCGATACTACTACGAGCAGTACTTC.

This chain's CDR3 is CASSLAPSGIRYNEQFF. The CDR3 bases are TGTGCCAGCAGCTTAGCCCCTAGCGGGATACGCTACAATGAGCAGTTCTTC. The V gene is TRBV7-2, the J gene TRBJ2-1, with 9 nucleotides matching TRBD2. Germline CDR1 reads SGHTA; CDR2 reads FQGNSA. Germline trimming cut 0 bases from V and 3 bases from J; bases unmatched to any gene: 6. The CDR3 contains 17 residues. The full variable domain, in which reference TRBV7-2 and TRBJ2-1 provide the parts outside the CDR3, is GAGVSQSPSNKVTEKGKDVELRCDPISGHTALYWYRQSLGQGLEFLIYFQGNSAPDKSGLPSDRFSAERTGGSVSTLTIQRTQQEDSAVYLCASSLAPSGIRYNEQFFGPGTRLTVL.

The rearrangement joins TRBV10-3 to TRBJ1-5; the D gene is possibly TRBD1 (5 bases). Trimming removed 8 bases at V and 1 base at J, with 9 bases between. Germline CDR1 and CDR2: ENHRY and SYGVKD. The CDR3 spans 13 residues. The CDR3 coding sequence is TGTGCCATCTCACGGGGGAGCAATCAGCCCCAGCATTTT. Protein product: CAISRGSNQPQHF.